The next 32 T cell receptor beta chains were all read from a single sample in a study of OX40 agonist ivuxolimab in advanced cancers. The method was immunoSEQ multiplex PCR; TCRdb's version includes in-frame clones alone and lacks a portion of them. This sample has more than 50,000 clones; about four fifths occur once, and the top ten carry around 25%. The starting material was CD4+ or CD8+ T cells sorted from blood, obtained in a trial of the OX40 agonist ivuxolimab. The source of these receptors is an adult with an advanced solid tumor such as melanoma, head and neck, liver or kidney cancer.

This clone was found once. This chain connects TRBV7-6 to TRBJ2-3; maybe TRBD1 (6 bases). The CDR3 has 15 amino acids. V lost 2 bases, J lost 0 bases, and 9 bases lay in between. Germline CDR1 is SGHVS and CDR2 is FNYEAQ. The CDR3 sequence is CASSLMGQSTDTQYF. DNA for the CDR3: TGTGCCAGCAGCTTAATGGGACAAAGCACAGATACGCAGTATTTT.

The CDR3 here is CASINTLGTGKNTGELFF. CDR3 DNA: TGTGCCAGTATCAATACACTCGGGACAGGAAAGAACACCGGGGAGCTGTTTTTT. The chain has TRBV19 and TRBJ2-2; 8 bases line up with TRBD1. Looked up from germline, CDR1 is LNHDA and CDR2 is SQIVND (reference sequence). V shed 7 bases, J shed 1 base, and the junction held 14 bases outside the gene matches. This CDR3 region has 18 residues.

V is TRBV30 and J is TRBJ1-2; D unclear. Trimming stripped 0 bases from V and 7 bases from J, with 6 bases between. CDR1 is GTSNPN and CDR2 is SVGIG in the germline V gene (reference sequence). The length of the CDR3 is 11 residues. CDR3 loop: CAWSVAGGYTF. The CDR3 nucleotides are TGTGCCTGGAGTGTCGCGGGTGGCTACACCTTC.

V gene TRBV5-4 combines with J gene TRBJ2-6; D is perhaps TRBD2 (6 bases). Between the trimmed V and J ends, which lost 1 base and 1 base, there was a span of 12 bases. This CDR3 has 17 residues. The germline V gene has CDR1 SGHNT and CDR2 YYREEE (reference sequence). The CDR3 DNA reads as TGTGCCAGCAGCTTGCGTCGCGGGACGTCTGGGGCCAACGTCCTGACTTTC. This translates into CASSLRRGTSGANVLTF.

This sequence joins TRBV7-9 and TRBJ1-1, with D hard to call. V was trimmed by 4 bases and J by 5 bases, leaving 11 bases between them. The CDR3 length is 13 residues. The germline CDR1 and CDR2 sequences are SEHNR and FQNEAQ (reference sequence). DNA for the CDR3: TGTGCCAGCAGCTACCTCCAAGGGACTGAAGCTTTCTTT. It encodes CASSYLQGTEAFF.

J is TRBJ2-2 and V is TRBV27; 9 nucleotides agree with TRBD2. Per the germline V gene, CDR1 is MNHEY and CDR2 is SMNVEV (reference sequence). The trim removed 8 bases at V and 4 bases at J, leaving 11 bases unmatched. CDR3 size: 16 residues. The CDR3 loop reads CASGALASGTTGELFF. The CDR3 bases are TGTGCCAGCGGCGCGTTGGCTAGCGGGACCACCGGGGAGCTGTTTTTT.

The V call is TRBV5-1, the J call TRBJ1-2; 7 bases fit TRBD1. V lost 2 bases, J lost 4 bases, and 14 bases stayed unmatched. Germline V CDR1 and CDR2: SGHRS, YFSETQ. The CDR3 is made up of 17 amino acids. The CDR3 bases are TGCGCCAGCAGCTTCAACCTCCGGGACAGAGCTTTCTATGGCTACACCTTC. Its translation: CASSFNLRDRAFYGYTF.

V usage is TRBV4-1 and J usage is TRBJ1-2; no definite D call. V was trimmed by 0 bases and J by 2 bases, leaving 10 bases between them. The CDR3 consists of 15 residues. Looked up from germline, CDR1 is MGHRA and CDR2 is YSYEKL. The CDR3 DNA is TGCGCCAGCAGCCAAGATCCTTCAGAAAACTATGGCTACACCTTC. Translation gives CASSQDPSENYGYTF.

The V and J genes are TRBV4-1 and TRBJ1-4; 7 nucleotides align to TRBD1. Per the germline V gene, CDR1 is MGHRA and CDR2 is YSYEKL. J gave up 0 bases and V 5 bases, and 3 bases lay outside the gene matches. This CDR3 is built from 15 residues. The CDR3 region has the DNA TGCGCCAGCAGCACCACAGGGGCAACTAATGAAAAACTGTTTTTT. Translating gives CASSTTGATNEKLFF.

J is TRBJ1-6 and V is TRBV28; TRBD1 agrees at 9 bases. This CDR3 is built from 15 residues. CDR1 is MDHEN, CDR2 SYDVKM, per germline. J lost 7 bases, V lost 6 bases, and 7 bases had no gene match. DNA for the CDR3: TGTGCCAGCAGGAAATCCGGGACAGGGAATTCACCCCTCCACTTT. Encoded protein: CASRKSGTGNSPLHF.

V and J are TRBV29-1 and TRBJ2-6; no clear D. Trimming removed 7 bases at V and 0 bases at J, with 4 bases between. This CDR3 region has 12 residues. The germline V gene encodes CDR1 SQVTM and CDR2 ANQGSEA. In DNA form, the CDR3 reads TGCAGCGGGGGCTCTGGGGCCAACGTCCTGACTTTC. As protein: CSGGSGANVLTF.

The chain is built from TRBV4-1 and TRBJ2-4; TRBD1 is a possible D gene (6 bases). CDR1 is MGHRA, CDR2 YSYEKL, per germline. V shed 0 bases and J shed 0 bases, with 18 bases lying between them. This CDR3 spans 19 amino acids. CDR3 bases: TGCGCCAGCAGCCAAGATCACGTTGACAGGATAACAGCCAAAAACATTCAGTACTTC. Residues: CASSQDHVDRITAKNIQYF.

CDR3 nucleotide sequence: TGTGCCAGTAACACTGGCTGGGGATCTGGGGCCAACGTCCTGACTTTC. As protein: CASNTGWGSGANVLTF. The chain couples TRBV19 to TRBJ2-6; D is undetermined. The CDR3 loop spans 16 amino acids. In germline, CDR1 is LNHDA, CDR2 SQIVND (reference sequence). Trimming cost V 7 bases and J 1 base, with 14 bases left between them.

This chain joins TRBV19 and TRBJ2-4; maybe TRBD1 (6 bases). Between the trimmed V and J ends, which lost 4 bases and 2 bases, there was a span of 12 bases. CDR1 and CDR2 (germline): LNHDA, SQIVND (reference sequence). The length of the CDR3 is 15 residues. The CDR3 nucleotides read TGTGCCAGTAGTACACTACAGGGAACCAAAAACATTCAGTACTTC. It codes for CASSTLQGTKNIQYF. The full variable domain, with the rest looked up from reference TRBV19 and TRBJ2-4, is DGGITQSPKYLFRKEGQNVTLSCEQNLNHDAMYWYRQDPGQGLRLIYYSQIVNDFQKGDIAEGYSVSREKKESFPLTVTSAQKNPTAFYLCASSTLQGTKNIQYFGAGTRLSVL.

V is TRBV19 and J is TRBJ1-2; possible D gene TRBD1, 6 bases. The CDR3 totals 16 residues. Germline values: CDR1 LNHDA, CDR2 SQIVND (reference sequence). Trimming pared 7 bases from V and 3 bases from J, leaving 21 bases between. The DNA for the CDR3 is TGTGCCAGTACCCTATCGGCGGGGCAGGGGTACTATGGCTACACCTTC. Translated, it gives CASTLSAGQGYYGYTF.

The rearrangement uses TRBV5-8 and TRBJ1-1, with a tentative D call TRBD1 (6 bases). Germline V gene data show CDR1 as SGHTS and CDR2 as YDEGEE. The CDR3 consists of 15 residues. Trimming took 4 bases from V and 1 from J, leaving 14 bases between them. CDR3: CASSPVRGSNTEAFF. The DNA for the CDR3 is TGTGCCAGCAGCCCGGTGAGGGGGTCGAACACTGAAGCTTTCTTT.

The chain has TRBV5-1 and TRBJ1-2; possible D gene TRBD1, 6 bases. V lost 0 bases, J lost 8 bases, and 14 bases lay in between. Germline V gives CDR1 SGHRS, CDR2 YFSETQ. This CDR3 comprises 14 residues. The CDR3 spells CASSLEGQGKGYTF. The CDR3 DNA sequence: TGCGCCAGCAGCTTGGAAGGGCAGGGGAAGGGCTACACCTTC.

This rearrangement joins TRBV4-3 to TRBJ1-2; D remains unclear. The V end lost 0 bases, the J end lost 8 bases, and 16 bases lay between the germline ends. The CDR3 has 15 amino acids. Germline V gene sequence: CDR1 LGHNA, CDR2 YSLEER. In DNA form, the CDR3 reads TGCGCCAGCAGCCAAGAGAAGCACGGAGGATGGGGCTACACCTTC. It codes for CASSQEKHGGWGYTF.

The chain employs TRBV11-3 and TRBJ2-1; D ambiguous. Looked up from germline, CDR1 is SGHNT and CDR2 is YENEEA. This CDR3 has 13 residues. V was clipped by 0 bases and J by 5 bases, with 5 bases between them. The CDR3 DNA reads TGTGCCAGCAGCTTAGACAGCGACAATGAGCAGTTCTTC. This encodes CASSLDSDNEQFF.

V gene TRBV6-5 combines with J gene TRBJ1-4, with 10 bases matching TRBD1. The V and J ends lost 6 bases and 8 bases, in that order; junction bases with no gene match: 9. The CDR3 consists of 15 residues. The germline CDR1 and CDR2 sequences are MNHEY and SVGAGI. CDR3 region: CASSAPDRGGEKLFF. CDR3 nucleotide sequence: TGTGCCAGCAGCGCCCCGGACAGGGGGGGGGAAAAACTGTTTTTT.

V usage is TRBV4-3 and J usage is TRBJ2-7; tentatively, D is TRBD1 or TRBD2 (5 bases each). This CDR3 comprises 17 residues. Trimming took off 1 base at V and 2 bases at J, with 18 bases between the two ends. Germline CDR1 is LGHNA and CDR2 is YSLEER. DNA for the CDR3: TGCGCCAGCAGCCAAGGATCTGGTAGGGACCCGACCTACGAGCAGTACTTC. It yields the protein CASSQGSGRDPTYEQYF.

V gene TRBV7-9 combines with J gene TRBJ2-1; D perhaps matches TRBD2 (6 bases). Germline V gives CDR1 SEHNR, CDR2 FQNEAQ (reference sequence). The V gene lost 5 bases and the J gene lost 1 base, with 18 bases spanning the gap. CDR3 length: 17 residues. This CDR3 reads CASSPRSSGASYNEQFF. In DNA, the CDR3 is TGTGCCAGCAGCCCCCGGAGTAGCGGAGCTTCCTACAATGAGCAGTTCTTC.

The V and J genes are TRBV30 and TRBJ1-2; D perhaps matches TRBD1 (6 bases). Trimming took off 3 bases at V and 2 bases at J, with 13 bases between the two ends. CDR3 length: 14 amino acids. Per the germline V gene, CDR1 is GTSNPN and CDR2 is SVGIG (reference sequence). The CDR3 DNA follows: TGTGCCTGGAGAGCCCGACAGGAGAACTATGGCTACACCTTC. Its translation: CAWRARQENYGYTF.

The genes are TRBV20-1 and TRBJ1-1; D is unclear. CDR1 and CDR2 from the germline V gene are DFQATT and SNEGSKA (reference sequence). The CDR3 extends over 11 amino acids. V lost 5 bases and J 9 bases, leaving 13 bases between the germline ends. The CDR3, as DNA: TGCAGTGCTCGCAGTGGGCAACAAGCTTTCTTT. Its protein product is CSARSGQQAFF.

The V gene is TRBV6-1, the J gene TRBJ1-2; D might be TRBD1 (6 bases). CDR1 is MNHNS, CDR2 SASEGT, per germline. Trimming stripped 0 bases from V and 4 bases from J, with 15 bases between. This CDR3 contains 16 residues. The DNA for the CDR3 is TGTGCCAGCAGTGAAGCGCGAGGGGGAGAAGGCTATGGCTACACCTTC. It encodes CASSEARGGEGYGYTF.

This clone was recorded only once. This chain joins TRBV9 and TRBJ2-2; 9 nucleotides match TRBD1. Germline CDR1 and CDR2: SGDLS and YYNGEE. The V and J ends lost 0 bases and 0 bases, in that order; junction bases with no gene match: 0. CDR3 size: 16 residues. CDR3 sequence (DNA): TGTGCCAGCAGCGTAGGGACAGGGGCGAACACCGGGGAGCTGTTTTTT. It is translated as CASSVGTGANTGELFF. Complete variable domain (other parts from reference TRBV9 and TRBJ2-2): DSGVTQTPKHLITATGQRVTLRCSPRSGDLSVYWYQQSLDQGLQFLIQYYNGEERAKGNILERFSAQQFPDLHSELNLSSLELGDSALYFCASSVGTGANTGELFFGEGSRLTVL.

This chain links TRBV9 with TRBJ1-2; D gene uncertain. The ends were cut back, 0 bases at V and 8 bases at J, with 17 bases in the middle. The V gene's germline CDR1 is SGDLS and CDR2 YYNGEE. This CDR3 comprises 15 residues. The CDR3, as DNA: TGTGCCAGCAGCGTAGGTCGGGGTAGGCCTGGGGGCTACACCTTC. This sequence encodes CASSVGRGRPGGYTF.

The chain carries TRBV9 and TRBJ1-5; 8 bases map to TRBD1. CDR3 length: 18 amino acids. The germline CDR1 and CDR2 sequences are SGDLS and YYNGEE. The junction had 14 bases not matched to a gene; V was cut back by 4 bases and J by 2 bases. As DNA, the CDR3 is TGTGCCAGCAGCTCGCCCGGGACAGGAGGCAGGGGCAATCAGCCCCAGCATTTT. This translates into CASSSPGTGGRGNQPQHF.

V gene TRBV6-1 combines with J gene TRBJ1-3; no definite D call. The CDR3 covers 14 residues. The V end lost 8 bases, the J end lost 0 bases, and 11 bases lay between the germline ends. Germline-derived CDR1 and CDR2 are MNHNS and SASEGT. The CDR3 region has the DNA TGTGCCAGCCTGAGATCCTTCTCTGGAAACACCATATATTTT. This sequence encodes CASLRSFSGNTIYF.

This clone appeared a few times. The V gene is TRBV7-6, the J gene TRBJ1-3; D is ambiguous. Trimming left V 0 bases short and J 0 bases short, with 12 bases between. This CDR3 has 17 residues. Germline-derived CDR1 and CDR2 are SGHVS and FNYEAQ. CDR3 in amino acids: CASSLAQWRHSGNTIYF. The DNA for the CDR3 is TGTGCCAGCAGCTTAGCTCAATGGAGACACTCTGGAAACACCATATATTTT.

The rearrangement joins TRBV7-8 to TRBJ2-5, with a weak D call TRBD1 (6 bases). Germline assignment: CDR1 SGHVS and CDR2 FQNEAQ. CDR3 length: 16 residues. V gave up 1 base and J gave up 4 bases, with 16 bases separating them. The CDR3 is CASSLDGRGFGETQYF. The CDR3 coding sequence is TGTGCCAGCAGCTTAGACGGCAGGGGCTTTGGAGAGACCCAGTACTTC. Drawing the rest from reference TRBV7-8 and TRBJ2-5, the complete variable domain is GAGVSQSPRYKVAKRGQDVALRCDPISGHVSLFWYQQALGQGPEFLTYFQNEAQLDKSGLPSDRFFAERPEGSVSTLKIQRTQQEDSAVYLCASSLDGRGFGETQYFGPGTRLLVL.

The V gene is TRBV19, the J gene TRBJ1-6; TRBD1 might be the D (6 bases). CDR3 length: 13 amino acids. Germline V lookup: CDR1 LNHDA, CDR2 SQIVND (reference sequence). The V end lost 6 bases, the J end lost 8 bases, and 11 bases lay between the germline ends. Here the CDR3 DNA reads TGTGCCAGTAGACGGGACAACTATTCACCCCTCCACTTT. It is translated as CASRRDNYSPLHF.